One sample yielded the 18 T cell receptor beta chains listed below, sequenced in a study of control samples from healthy donors and cancer patients. Repertoires were generated with immunoSEQ multiplex PCR, while TCRdb's copy carries only in-frame clones and drops some. The table records 130,000 or so clones, roughly 90% of them present only once. Sequenced: blood. These receptors were collected from a man aged 45-60 years in good health.

CDR3 DNA: TGCGCCAGCGGAAGAAGCACCGGGGAGCTGTTTTTT. Translation: CASGRSTGELFF. The rearrangement links TRBV4-1 to TRBJ2-2; D gene unclear. This CDR3 has 12 amino acids. V was pared by 8 bases and J by 4 bases, with 8 bases between. Looked up from germline, CDR1 is MGHRA and CDR2 is YSYEKL.

The chain uses TRBV4-2 and TRBJ2-1; 11 nucleotides align to TRBD2. The ends lost 2 bases at V and 2 bases at J; junction bases unmatched: 2. The germline gives CDR1 LGHNA, CDR2 YNFKEQ. This CDR3 contains 16 residues. The CDR3 here is CASSQSSGGPYNEQFF. The CDR3 DNA sequence: TGTGCCAGCAGCCAATCTAGCGGGGGGCCCTACAATGAGCAGTTCTTC.

The chain recombines TRBV6-5 with TRBJ2-2, with D possibly matching TRBD2 (6 bases). V lost 8 bases to trimming and J lost 6 bases, with 13 bases between them. Germline V gene sequence: CDR1 MNHEY, CDR2 SVGAGI. There are 13 residues in the CDR3. The CDR3 spells CASHRLGSGELFF. In nucleotides, the CDR3 is TGTGCCAGCCACCGACTAGGGTCCGGGGAGCTGTTTTTT.

V and J are TRBV12-5 and TRBJ2-5; D call uncertain. V was cut by 6 bases and J by 1 base, with 15 bases left in between. CDR1 and CDR2 from the germline V gene are LGHNT and FRNRAP. The CDR3 has 15 residues. The DNA for the CDR3 is TGTGCTAGTGGGGCAGGACCTTACCCCCAAGAGACCCAGTACTTC. It codes for CASGAGPYPQETQYF.

V is TRBV19 and J is TRBJ2-5; D is perhaps TRBD1 (5 bases). The V end was cut by 3 bases, the J end by 4 bases, with 15 bases between. The CDR3 has 15 residues. Germline V CDR1 and CDR2: LNHDA, SQIVND (reference sequence). The CDR3 nucleotides are TGTGCCAGTAGTATCGGCAGGGTTTTGACAGAGACCCAGTACTTC. This sequence encodes CASSIGRVLTETQYF.

This clone was seen only once. The chain joins TRBV7-2 to TRBJ1-6; TRBD1 matches 7 bases. CDR3 length: 15 amino acids. V lost 7 bases, J lost 10 bases, and 13 bases stayed unmatched. Per the germline V gene, CDR1 is SGHTA and CDR2 is FQGNSA. This CDR3 is CASTLSGGVISPLHF. CDR3 sequence (DNA): TGTGCCAGCACCCTCTCAGGGGGTGTCATCTCACCCCTCCACTTT.

J is TRBJ1-5 and V is TRBV2; no definite D call. There are 13 residues in the CDR3. Between the trimmed V and J ends, which lost 4 bases and 0 bases, there was a span of 4 bases. CDR1 is SNHLY, CDR2 FYNNEI, per germline. The CDR3: CASSGPSNQPQHF. In nucleotides, the CDR3 is TGTGCCAGCAGTGGTCCTAGCAATCAGCCCCAGCATTTT.

This chain joins TRBV24-1 and TRBJ1-2; 7 positions agree with TRBD1. V lost 4 bases to trimming and J lost 6 bases; unmatched junction nucleotides: 7. CDR3 length: 14 amino acids. From germline, CDR1 is KGHDR and CDR2 SFDVKD. The CDR3 sequence: CATSETGVVDGYTF. The CDR3 nucleotides are TGTGCCACCAGTGAAACAGGGGTCGTCGATGGCTACACCTTC.

CDR3 in DNA: TGTGCCAGTAGTGGAAGCGGGGGGTACCAAGAGACCCAGTACTTC. It encodes CASSGSGGYQETQYF. V is TRBV19 and J is TRBJ2-5; 9 positions match TRBD2. Germline V gene data show CDR1 as LNHDA and CDR2 as SQIVND (reference sequence). The V and J ends lost 5 bases and 0 bases, in that order; junction bases with no gene match: 4. The CDR3 contains 15 residues.

J is TRBJ1-6 and V is TRBV12-3 or TRBV12-4; D is unresolved. CDR3 size: 13 residues. Trimming shortened V by 3 bases and J by 8 bases, and 8 bases separated the two germline ends. The CDR3 sequence is CASSLQTDSPLHF. The DNA of the CDR3 is TGTGCCAGCAGTTTGCAGACCGATTCACCCCTCCACTTT.

This CDR3 is CASSGRQVLATNEKLFF. The DNA of the CDR3 is TGTGCCAGCAGCGGACGACAGGTACTTGCAACTAATGAAAAACTGTTTTTT. The chain employs TRBV2 and TRBJ1-4; TRBD1 might be the D (6 bases). The CDR3 is 17 amino acids. Trimming removed 6 bases from V and 0 bases from J, with 17 bases in between. Germline loops: CDR1 SNHLY, CDR2 FYNNEI.

This chain uses TRBV7-6 with TRBJ1-3; unclear D gene. CDR3 length: 16 residues. The V and J ends lost 0 bases and 3 bases respectively, with 12 bases between them. Germline V gene lookup returns CDR1 SGHVS and CDR2 FNYEAQ. The CDR3 sequence: CASSLAARSFGNTIYF. CDR3 nucleotide sequence: TGTGCCAGCAGCTTAGCGGCTCGATCTTTTGGAAACACCATATATTTT.

The gene calls are TRBV27 and TRBJ2-1, with D perhaps matching TRBD1 (6 bases). The CDR3 runs 15 residues. Deletions cut 6 bases from V and 1 base from J, with 13 bases between. Germline loops: CDR1 MNHEY, CDR2 SMNVEV (reference sequence). The DNA of the CDR3 is TGTGCCAGCAGGACCTTGGGGGCATCCTACAATGAGCAGTTCTTC. Protein: CASRTLGASYNEQFF.

Only a few counts were recorded for this clone. The chain joins TRBV4-1 to TRBJ2-7; the D is unclear. The CDR3 has 16 residues. Germline values: CDR1 MGHRA, CDR2 YSYEKL. The germline V and J ends were trimmed by 4 bases and 3 bases, with 19 bases remaining between them. The CDR3 DNA reads TGCGCCAGCAGCCCATCCCCTAGAGGCAGAAACTACGAGCAGTACTTC. Translation: CASSPSPRGRNYEQYF.

This sequence joins TRBV3-1 (or the pseudogene TRBV3-2) and TRBJ2-5, with 7 bases lining up with TRBD1. V lost 2 bases, J lost 1 base, and 10 bases stayed unmatched. The CDR3 is made up of 17 amino acids. CDR1 and CDR2 (germline): LGHDT, YNNKEL (reference sequence). CDR3 nucleotides: TGTGCCAGCAGCCAACCCTCCGGGACAGCCTTCCAAGAGACCCAGTACTTC. It codes for CASSQPSGTAFQETQYF.

This sequence joins TRBV24-1 and TRBJ2-7, with D tentatively TRBD1 (5 bases). Per germline, CDR1 KGHDR and CDR2 SFDVKD. The CDR3 has 13 residues. V lost 3 bases to trimming and J lost 6 bases, with 11 bases between them. Here the CDR3 reads CATSDQGMSEQYF. CDR3 bases: TGTGCCACCAGTGATCAGGGAATGAGCGAGCAGTACTTC.

The J gene is TRBJ2-5, the V gene TRBV5-5, with D perhaps TRBD1 (6 bases). Trimming cost V 2 bases and J 5 bases, with 13 bases left between them. The CDR3 contains 14 residues. Germline V lookup: CDR1 SGHKS, CDR2 YYEKEE (reference sequence). The CDR3 DNA reads TGTGCCAGCAGCTTACAGGGTATAAGGGAGACCCAGTACTTC. It codes for CASSLQGIRETQYF.

The J gene is TRBJ2-3, the V gene TRBV9; no clear D gene. CDR3 size: 12 residues. CDR1 is SGDLS, CDR2 YYNGEE, per germline. Trimming shortened V by 0 bases and J by 6 bases, and 5 bases separated the two germline ends. The CDR3 region has the DNA TGTGCCAGCAGCGTAGGCAAGGATACGCAGTATTTT. Encoded protein: CASSVGKDTQYF.